This T cell receptor beta chain was sequenced during a study of T cells expressing NK-cell markers (dated by TCRdb to 2019 to 2021). Some background on the complete study: Under 10 donors provided sorted CD3+CD56+NKG2C+, CD3+CD56+NKG2C- and CD3+CD56-NKG2C+ T-cell subsets, whose TCR beta-chain repertoires were profiled. Among the eight sequenced donors, seven were HCMV-seropositive and one was HCMV-seronegative. Randomly selected healthy volunteers, three men and five women, were used as the eight sequenced donors. Libraries were sequenced as 2 x 150 bp reads on Illumina HiSeq 2000/2500, MiSeq or NextSeq.

Sequencer: Illumina HiSeq 2000. TCR beta cDNA libraries were prepared using 5'RACE template switching, which introduced a universal primer site and unique molecular identifiers. cDNA synthesis was primed from the TCR beta constant segment, followed by two successive PCR amplification steps. Regarding the original processing steps: MIGEC was used to demultiplex reads and group the reads by UMI, and MiTCR was used to assemble and quantify clonotypes. To exclude erroneous sequences, any TCR cDNA sequence not supported by at least two reads was discarded. The tcR package was used for downstream repertoire analysis, and clonotypes were matched between fractions using CDR3 nucleotide sequence together with V segment. VDJmatch was used to annotate antigen specificity against VDJdb, with one amino acid substitution in CDR3 permitted. TCRdb reprocessed the reads and provides one entry for every CDR3 protein sequence; no DNA is given. V and J calls and clone size were set by TCRdb, not the authors. The sample table holds some 440,000 distinct CDR3 sequences. The ten largest clones add up to approximately 1.5% of the sample.

HCMV-specific IgG was detected in serum with a commercial ELISA kit to determine HCMV serostatus. Ficoll density gradient centrifugation was used to isolate peripheral blood mononuclear cells from blood. Of note for this clonotype: Its binding antigen is unknown.

Study-level results and caveats: Those dominant clonotypes were again the most abundant among CD3+CD56-NKG2C+ cells in a few donors, at about 25-60.1%. In six donors, the dominant CD3+CD56+NKG2C+ clonotypes were among the top 10 CD8+ clonotypes and accounted for about 1.0-7.5% of CD8+ T cells. Whether the expanded NKG2C-expressing T cell clones were specific for HCMV antigens remained unclear.

The receptor was derived from a woman between 50 and 59 years old in good health. Donor details come from another sample of the same person, matched by shared clones. Sequencing was carried out using blood T cells: a sorted CD56 or NKG2C T cell subset, CD4+ or CD8+ T cells, or bulk PBMC T cells (not recorded which).

The CDR3 reads CASSVGLAFEQFF. The chain was built from TRBV10-2 and TRBJ2-1; the D call from TCRdb, TRBD2, cannot be confirmed without DNA. The CDR3 covers 13 residues, taking in both the cysteine and the phenylalanine. No DNA sequence is on record. As encoded in the germline V gene, CDR1 is WSHSY while CDR2 is SAAADI.